This T cell receptor beta chain was sequenced for a study of identical twins. Study-wide points: Because invariant MAIT and iNKT cells could be present, zero-insertion analyses could be partly confounded.

TCRdb independently ran MiXCR on the 5' RACE reads; one entry per CDR3 protein. The sample comprises roughly 480,000 distinct CDR3 sequences, about 24% of which are singletons, and approximately 2.9% rests with the top ten. A note on this clonotype: Its antigen is still unknown.

These data are also associated with another study on T cells expressing NK-cell markers.

The specimen sequenced was CD4+ T cells sorted from blood. This sequence was found in a woman between 18 and 30 years old in good health.

Written as DNA, the CDR3 is TGCAGTGCGGGGGGCGTCCCAGGCGAGCAGTACTTC. Its translation is CSAGGVPGEQYF. The chain joins TRBV20-1 to TRBJ2-7; perhaps D is TRBD1 or TRBD2 (6 bases each). CDR3 length: 12 residues. Germline V gene lookup returns CDR1 DFQATT and CDR2 SNEGSKA (reference sequence). V dropped 6 bases and J dropped 6 bases, with 15 bases sitting between them.